This T cell receptor (beta chain) was recorded in a study of T cell changes during pregnancy in multiple sclerosis. TCRdb's table, derived via immunoSEQ multiplex PCR, lists solely in-frame clones and lacks some. There are 40,000 to 45,000 clones in the sample; just under 95% occur only once, and 0.45% to 0.55% lies in the top ten. Sequencing was performed on CD4+ T cells from peripheral blood mononuclear cells, taken in the third trimester of pregnancy. The sequence derives from a female donor with multiple sclerosis, enrolled in a pregnancy study.

The CDR3 is CASRGGGARGYTF. The CDR3 DNA follows: TGTGCCAGCAGGGGAGGGGGGGCGCGTGGCTACACCTTC. V and J are TRBV28 and TRBJ1-2; the D gene is possibly TRBD1 (6 bases). V was pared by 6 bases and J by 7 bases, with 15 bases between. Germline V gene sequence: CDR1 MDHEN, CDR2 SYDVKM. The CDR3 sequence is 13 residues long.